The clone carrying this T cell receptor beta chain has ten or more counts. The data are from a study of neurological immune-mediated disorders. The cDNA was synthesized by 5'RACE incorporating 10-nucleotide random UMIs. TCRdb reprocessed the 5' RACE reads with MiXCR, giving one entry per CDR3 protein. The sample holds under 45,000 distinct CDR3 sequences, roughly an eighth seen once. CDR1 is MNHNY and CDR2 is SVGAGI in the germline V gene (reference sequence). The CDR3 contains 15 residues. V lost 6 bases and J 3 bases, leaving 18 bases between the germline ends. V usage is TRBV6-6 and J usage is TRBJ2-7; tentatively, D is TRBD1 or TRBD2 (7 bases each). Sequencing was performed on PBMCs. The sequence derives from a female donor in good health. CDR3 in DNA: TGTGCCAGCAGCCCTCGACAGGGCGGGAGCTACGAGCAGTACTTC. It translates to CASSPRQGGSYEQYF.